This is a list of T cell receptor beta chains from one sample in a study of blood T cell repertoires in COVID-19. TCRdb's table, derived via immunoSEQ multiplex PCR, lists solely in-frame clones and lacks some. The sample yields more than 200,000 clones, 70% to 90% seen once. What was sequenced was peripheral blood. Every receptor here comes from a middle-aged woman who had recovered from COVID-19. CDR3s include the opening cysteine and the closing phenylalanine or tryptophan. D genes are given only for firm matches. Where a row states a size, it is once, few, many or the class of an expanded clone; other rows omit it.

j_call v_call clone_size d_call cdr3_aa cdr3_nt
TRBJ2-1 TRBV30 NA TRBD2 CAWSTFRTSGAHNEQFF TGTGCCTGGAGTACCTTCCGGACTAGCGGGGCCCACAATGAGCAGTTCTTC
TRBJ2-1 TRBV15 NA TRBD2 CATSYGLAGGNEQFF TGTGCCACCAGCTACGGACTAGCGGGGGGTAATGAGCAGTTCTTC
TRBJ1-6 TRBV7-6 NA TRBD1 CASSFIPGGDNSPLHF TGTGCCAGCAGCTTCATCCCAGGGGGAGATAATTCACCCCTCCACTTT
TRBJ1-2 TRBV7-8 NA TRBD1 CASSSPPGTGDGYGYTF TGTGCCAGCAGCTCCCCCCCCGGGACAGGGGATGGCTATGGCTACACCTTC
TRBJ2-5 TRBV27 NA NA CASSLKGVWGGSETQYF TGTGCCAGCAGTTTAAAGGGGGTATGGGGGGGGTCAGAGACCCAGTACTTC
TRBJ1-4 TRBV28 NA NA CASSFGAELFF TGTGCCAGCAGTTTTGGGGCGGAACTGTTTTTT
TRBJ1-5 TRBV19 NA TRBD1 CASSPTGLQPQHF TGTGCCAGTAGCCCGACAGGGCTTCAGCCCCAGCATTTT
TRBJ2-2 TRBV10-1 NA TRBD2 CASSDSTSGNTGELFF TGCGCCAGCAGTGATTCGACTAGCGGGAACACCGGGGAGCTGTTTTTT
TRBJ2-1 TRBV9 NA TRBD2 CASSGGLAGYNEQFF TGTGCCAGCAGCGGGGGGCTAGCGGGTTACAATGAGCAGTTCTTC
TRBJ1-1 TRBV18 once TRBD1 CASSSDYRGPNTEAFF TGTGCCAGCTCCTCCGACTACAGGGGTCCGAACACTGAAGCTTTCTTT
TRBJ2-1 TRBV18 NA NA CASSPARLEWEQFF TGTGCCAGCTCACCCGCTCGACTAGAATGGGAGCAGTTCTTC
TRBJ2-7 TRBV11-1 NA NA CASSSFEGSSYEQYF TGTGCCAGCAGCTCCTTTGAGGGAAGCTCCTACGAGCAGTACTTC
TRBJ2-3 TRBV2 NA TRBD2 CASSSRGGLGDTQYF TGTGCCAGCAGCTCGCGGGGGGGCCTGGGAGATACGCAGTATTTT
TRBJ2-5 TRBV7-9 NA NA CASSLRTDLQETQYF TGTGCCAGCAGCTTACGCACAGACCTACAAGAGACCCAGTACTTC
TRBJ2-5 TRBV18 NA TRBD2 CASSPPGLAAGTQYF TGTGCCAGCTCGCCCCCGGGACTAGCGGCCGGGACCCAGTACTTC
TRBJ1-2 TRBV2 once NA CASRLEVYGYTF TGTGCCAGCCGCCTCGAGGTCTATGGCTACACCTTC
TRBJ1-5 TRBV19 once TRBD1 CASSSTGGGHQPQHF TGTGCCAGTAGTTCGACAGGGGGCGGTCATCAGCCCCAGCATTTT
TRBJ2-1 TRBV21-1 few NA CASSDARAGTKNEQFF TGTGCCAGCAGCGATGCCAGGGCGGGAACAAAAAATGAGCAGTTCTTC
TRBJ1-2 TRBV13 NA NA CASSLRGANYGYTF TGTGCCAGCAGCTTGAGAGGAGCTAACTATGGCTACACCTTC
TRBJ2-2 TRBV30 NA TRBD2 CAWGTSGRTGELFF TGTGCCTGGGGGACTAGCGGGAGGACCGGGGAGCTGTTTTTT
TRBJ2-5 TRBV24-1 NA TRBD2 CATSDPPGGQETQYF TGTGCCACCAGTGATCCCCCGGGGGGACAAGAGACCCAGTACTTC
TRBJ2-1 TRBV27 once TRBD2 CASSRGLEREQFF TGTGCCAGCAGTAGGGGACTAGAACGGGAGCAGTTCTTC
TRBJ2-1 TRBV2 NA TRBD2 CASRVAGAQYNEQFF TGTGCCAGCAGAGTAGCGGGAGCCCAGTACAATGAGCAGTTCTTC
TRBJ2-3 TRBV30 NA NA CASAPGGDTQYF TGTGCCTCCGCGCCCGGGGGAGATACGCAGTATTTT
TRBJ1-4 TRBV7-9 once NA CASSLSGAGANEKLFF TGTGCCAGCAGCTTATCTGGGGCAGGGGCTAATGAAAAACTGTTTTTT
TRBJ1-5 TRBV10-1 NA NA CASSESKSTHQAQQPQHF TGCGCCAGCAGTGAGTCGAAGTCGACCCACCAAGCGCAGCAGCCCCAGCATTTT
TRBJ1-2 TRBV9 NA NA CASSVAGRADSGYTF TGTGCCAGCAGCGTAGCGGGCAGGGCGGATAGTGGCTACACCTTC
TRBJ2-6 TRBV5-1 NA NA CASSLIRDSGANVLTF TGCGCCAGCAGCTTGATACGGGACTCTGGGGCCAACGTCCTGACTTTC
TRBJ2-7 TRBV7-3 NA TRBD2 CASGRDSSYEQYF TGTGCCAGCGGGAGGGATAGCTCCTACGAGCAGTACTTC
TRBJ1-4 TRBV28 NA NA CASSPGDKLEKLFF TGTGCCAGCAGTCCCGGGGACAAGTTGGAAAAACTGTTTTTT
TRBJ2-3 TRBV24-1 NA TRBD1 CATSDDRGRTDTQYF TGTGCCACCAGTGATGACAGGGGTCGGACAGATACGCAGTATTTT
TRBJ1-1 TRBV19 NA NA CASSIVQGRGTEAFF TGTGCCAGTAGTATAGTACAGGGAAGGGGCACTGAAGCTTTCTTT
TRBJ2-1 TRBV18 NA TRBD2 CASSPPAGGYNEQFF TGTGCCAGCTCACCACCGGCGGGGGGGTACAATGAGCAGTTCTTC
TRBJ2-7 TRBV9 NA TRBD2 CASSVEGREGYEQYF TGTGCCAGCAGCGTAGAGGGCAGGGAGGGTTACGAGCAGTACTTC
TRBJ2-1 TRBV4-2 once TRBD2 CAAALGLADYNEQFF TGTGCCGCAGCCCTGGGACTAGCGGACTACAATGAGCAGTTCTTC
TRBJ1-1 TRBV11-3 NA NA CASSLPSGTPMNTEAFF TGTGCCAGCAGCTTACCAAGCGGGACGCCTATGAACACTGAAGCTTTCTTT
TRBJ2-3 TRBV4-3 NA TRBD2 CASSQSRPGLVADTQYF TGCGCCAGCAGCCAATCCCGACCGGGACTAGTAGCAGATACGCAGTATTTT
TRBJ2-5 TRBV7-2 NA TRBD2 CASSPRLSGEYQETQYF TGTGCCAGCAGCCCCCGACTAAGCGGGGAGTACCAAGAGACCCAGTACTTC
TRBJ2-1 TRBV30 NA NA CAWSFPRDEQFF TGTGCCTGGAGTTTCCCCAGGGATGAGCAGTTCTTC
TRBJ1-6 TRBV7-2 NA NA CASSLAQGSPLHF TGTGCCAGCAGCTTAGCTCAGGGATCACCCCTCCACTTT
TRBJ2-3 TRBV7-3 NA NA CASSLTGTVSTDTQYF TGTGCCAGCAGCTTAACCGGGACTGTGAGCACAGATACGCAGTATTTT
TRBJ2-1 TRBV5-4 NA NA CASSLAGAGYNEQFF TGTGCCAGCAGCTTGGCCGGAGCGGGCTACAATGAGCAGTTCTTC
TRBJ1-2 TRBV10-2 NA NA CASSEPGLNGYTF TGCGCCAGCAGTGAACCGGGACTCAATGGCTACACCTTC
TRBJ1-1 TRBV11-2 NA TRBD1 CASSSRQGDTEAFF TGTGCCAGCAGCTCGCGACAGGGTGACACTGAAGCTTTCTTT
TRBJ1-5 TRBV3-1/TRBV3-2 NA TRBD1 CASSQAGTGVYQPQHF TGTGCCAGCAGTCAAGCAGGGACAGGGGTATATCAGCCCCAGCATTTT
TRBJ1-5 TRBV5-1 NA NA CASSLEPPGYSNQPQHF TGCGCCAGCAGCTTGGAACCCCCGGGGTATAGCAATCAGCCCCAGCATTTT
TRBJ1-2 TRBV7-9 NA TRBD1 CASSRTGPLGGGYTF TGTGCCAGCAGCCGGACAGGGCCGCTGGGGGGCGGCTACACCTTC
TRBJ1-2 TRBV28 NA NA CASSSPALTGTNYGYTF TGTGCCAGCAGTTCCCCGGCTTTGACTGGAACTAACTATGGCTACACCTTC
TRBJ2-1 TRBV2 NA TRBD2 CASRRTSGGSYNEQFF TGTGCCAGCAGGCGGACTAGCGGGGGTTCCTACAATGAGCAGTTCTTC
TRBJ2-1 TRBV7-8 NA TRBD1 CASSLWTGGDNEQFF TGTGCCAGCAGCTTATGGACAGGGGGAGACAATGAGCAGTTCTTC
TRBJ2-2 TRBV27 NA TRBD1 CASSIQGADTGELFF TGTGCCAGCAGTATACAGGGGGCTGACACCGGGGAGCTGTTTTTT
TRBJ2-7 TRBV10-3 few TRBD2 CAIRPAGGNAYEQYF TGTGCCATCAGGCCAGCGGGAGGCAACGCCTACGAGCAGTACTTC
TRBJ2-7 TRBV7-2 NA TRBD2 CASSLAGSGSYEQYF TGTGCCAGCAGCTTAGCGGGCAGCGGGAGTTACGAGCAGTACTTC